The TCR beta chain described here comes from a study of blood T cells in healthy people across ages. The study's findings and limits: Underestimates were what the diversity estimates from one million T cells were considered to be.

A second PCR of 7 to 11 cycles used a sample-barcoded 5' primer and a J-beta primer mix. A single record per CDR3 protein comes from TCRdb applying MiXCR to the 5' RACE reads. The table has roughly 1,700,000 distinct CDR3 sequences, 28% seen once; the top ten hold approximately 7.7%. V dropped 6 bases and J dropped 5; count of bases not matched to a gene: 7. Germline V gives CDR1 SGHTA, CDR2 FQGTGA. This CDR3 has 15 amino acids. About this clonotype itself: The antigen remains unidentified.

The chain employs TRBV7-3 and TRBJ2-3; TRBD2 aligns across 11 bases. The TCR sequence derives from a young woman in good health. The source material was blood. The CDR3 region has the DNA TGTGCCAGCAGTTATAGCGGGGGGGGACGAGATACGCAGTATTTT. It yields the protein CASSYSGGGRDTQYF.